This is a list of T cell receptor beta chains from one sample in a study of shared clonotypes between healthy human individuals. Measured with immunoSEQ multiplex PCR; TCRdb has only the in-frame clones, and not every one. The sample records 950,000 to 1,200,000 clones, 77% being singletons. Sequencing used memory CD4+ T cells from PBMCs. These receptors were collected from a man aged 18-30 years in good health. Some clones in this sample may be carry-over from other donors' samples. CDR3s include the opening cysteine and the closing phenylalanine or tryptophan. A D gene is named only where the DNA matches it firmly. Clone size, where shown, is once, few, many, or a class for clones that have expanded.

j_call v_call clone_size d_call cdr3_aa cdr3_nt
TRBJ2-6 TRBV28 - - CASSLWQSGANVLTF TGTGCCAGCAGTTTATGGCAATCTGGGGCCAACGTCCTGACTTTC
TRBJ2-2 TRBV5-1 - TRBD2 CASSLVPASGRNTGELFF TGCGCCAGCAGCTTGGTCCCCGCTAGCGGGAGAAACACCGGGGAGCTGTTTTTT
TRBJ2-1 TRBV5-1 once - CASSLVTAHNEQFF TGCGCCAGCAGCTTGGTTACAGCGCACAATGAGCAGTTCTTC
TRBJ2-7 TRBV7-2 - TRBD1 CASSLVGSRGHEQYF TGTGCCAGCAGCTTAGTCGGCAGTAGGGGGCACGAGCAGTACTTC
TRBJ1-3 TRBV7-8 - - CASSLTGENTMYF TGTGCCAGCAGCTTAACTGGGGAAAACACCATGTATTTT
TRBJ2-3 TRBV4-2 - TRBD2 CASSQTLAGTDTQYF TGTGCCAGCAGCCAGACACTAGCGGGCACAGATACGCAGTATTTT
TRBJ2-2 TRBV6-1 once TRBD2 CASSGLAGGSGELFF TGTGCCAGCAGTGGACTAGCGGGAGGATCCGGGGAGCTGTTTTTT
TRBJ2-1 TRBV6-4 - TRBD2 CASSLAGVSNEQFF TGTGCCAGCAGCCTAGCGGGAGTCTCCAATGAGCAGTTCTTC
TRBJ2-3 TRBV7-8 - - CASSLLSGWDTQYF TGTGCCAGCAGCTTACTGTCGGGATGGGATACGCAGTATTTT
TRBJ1-1 TRBV27 - - CASRRGGAVTEAFF TGTGCCAGCCGCCGGGGGGGGGCGGTCACTGAAGCTTTCTTT
TRBJ2-3 TRBV6-1 - TRBD2 CASSALTSGRSTDTQYF TGTGCCAGCAGTGCCCTCACTAGCGGGAGGTCCACAGATACGCAGTATTTT
TRBJ1-4 TRBV5-1 - - CASSFSSPDEKLFF TGCGCCAGCAGCTTTTCCAGCCCCGATGAAAAACTGTTTTTT
TRBJ1-3 TRBV7-9 few - CASSEGSSGNTIYF TGTGCCAGCTCCGAGGGAAGCTCTGGAAACACCATATATTTT
TRBJ1-4 TRBV2 - - CASYQNGPWEKLFF TGTGCCAGCTACCAAAACGGGCCTTGGGAAAAACTGTTTTTT
TRBJ2-7 TRBV7-2 - - CASSFLASAVYEQYF TGTGCCAGCAGCTTTCTGGCTAGCGCCGTCTACGAGCAGTACTTC
TRBJ2-7 TRBV10-1 - - CRGPDEQYF TGCCGGGGGCCTGACGAGCAGTACTTC
TRBJ2-7 TRBV5-1 - - CASSLTSTYEQYF TGCGCCAGCAGCTTGACTAGCACCTACGAGCAGTACTTC
TRBJ2-7 TRBV2 - TRBD1 CASTPGTGNYEQYF TGTGCCAGCACTCCCGGGACAGGGAACTACGAGCAGTACTTC
TRBJ2-1 TRBV19 - - CASSIGLERDNEQFF TGTGCCAGTAGTATCGGGCTAGAGAGAGACAATGAGCAGTTCTTC
TRBJ1-4 TRBV29-1 - - CSVTDSKINEKLFF TGCAGCGTTACGGACTCAAAAATTAATGAAAAACTGTTTTTT
TRBJ1-4 TRBV5-1 - TRBD1 CASRPETGTGPEKLFF TGCGCCAGCCGCCCAGAGACCGGGACAGGGCCAGAAAAACTGTTTTTT
TRBJ1-1 TRBV6-6 - - CASRLRQENTEAFF TGTGCCAGCAGACTGCGACAGGAGAACACTGAAGCTTTCTTT
TRBJ2-3 TRBV7-2 - - CASSFQTFTDTQYF TGTGCCAGCAGCTTTCAAACGTTCACAGATACGCAGTATTTT
TRBJ2-7 TRBV6-5 - TRBD1 CASRLTGAKQYF TGTGCCAGCAGGCTAACAGGGGCCAAGCAGTACTTC
TRBJ2-7 TRBV30 - - CAWSVGSGTSYEQYF TGTGCCTGGAGTGTAGGATCCGGAACCTCCTACGAGCAGTACTTC
TRBJ2-7 TRBV7-3 - TRBD2 CASSLGGRTYEQYF TGTGCCAGCAGCTTAGGCGGGAGGACCTACGAGCAGTACTTC
TRBJ1-2 TRBV4-2 - - CASSQDRGYYGYTF TGTGCCAGCAGCCAAGATCGTGGGTACTATGGCTACACCTTC
TRBJ1-4 TRBV28 many - CASSLDSIPDNEKLFF TGTGCCAGCAGCTTGGACAGCATACCGGATAATGAAAAACTGTTTTTT
TRBJ2-7 TRBV27 once - CAPKVGLACYEQYF TGTGCCCCTAAGGTGGGTCTAGCTTGCTACGAGCAGTACTTC
TRBJ1-2 TRBV19 - - CASSIGGPGYTF TGTGCCAGTAGTATAGGTGGCCCTGGCTACACCTTC
TRBJ1-1 TRBV27 - - CASSLSGIMNTEAFF TGTGCCAGCAGTTTATCCGGGATAATGAACACTGAAGCTTTCTTT
TRBJ2-1 TRBV9 - - CASSVVARSNEQFF TGTGCCAGCAGCGTAGTAGCTAGATCCAATGAGCAGTTCTTC
TRBJ1-1 TRBV6-1 - - CACGRRNTEAFF TGTGCCTGCGGCAGGCGGAACACTGAAGCTTTCTTT
TRBJ2-7 TRBV16 - - CASSQSWGGREQYF TGTGCCAGCAGCCAATCGTGGGGGGGGCGTGAGCAGTACTTC
TRBJ1-2 TRBV28 once TRBD1 CASSAPRQGDYGYTF TGTGCCAGCAGTGCCCCGCGACAGGGGGACTATGGCTACACCTTC
TRBJ1-1 TRBV29-1 - - CSVTSNTEAFF TGCAGCGTTACATCGAACACTGAAGCTTTCTTT
TRBJ2-1 TRBV25-1 - TRBD1 CASSAPGTVKQFF TGTGCCAGCAGTGCCCCTGGGACAGTTAAGCAGTTCTTC
TRBJ1-1 TRBV30 few TRBD1 CAWGDRDPPEAFF TGTGCCTGGGGGGACAGGGACCCCCCTGAAGCTTTCTTT